This T cell receptor (beta chain) was sequenced in a study of cytomegalovirus exposure and HLA in healthy donors. Healthy individuals who donated bone marrow served as the donors. There were likely unrecorded immune exposures, though donors were nominally healthy when sampled. In regard to this clone: Antigen: not known.

The PCR was carried out with 60 Vbeta primers and 13 Jbeta primers. Sequencing was performed with immunoSEQ multiplex PCR; in TCRdb, only in-frame clones are kept and a portion is missing. The sample lists 130,000 to 150,000 clones; over 55% were seen once. Findings and caveats of the study: In a later analysis, several top co-occurrence clusters appeared linked to parvovirus B19, influenza, CMV and Epstein-Barr virus.

Sequencing was carried out using PBMCs. The TCR originated in a man aged 35 to 55 in good health and CMV-seronegative.

CDR3 DNA sequence: TGCGCCAGCAGCGCCAGCGGGAGTCTCTCCAATGAGCAGTTCTTC. Amino acids: CASSASGSLSNEQFF. The chain carries TRBV5-1 and TRBJ2-1; 8 bases are shared with TRBD2. The germline gives CDR1 SGHRS, CDR2 YFSETQ. The ends lost 4 bases at V and 6 bases at J; junction bases unmatched: 9. The length of the CDR3 is 15 residues.